These 32 T cell receptor beta chains share one sample of origin, sequenced in a study of blood T cell repertoires in COVID-19. The assay was immunoSEQ multiplex PCR, and TCRdb's table has in-frame clones only and misses some. This sample has roughly 150,000 clones, with around three quarters found just once. Sequencing used peripheral blood. The receptors come from a man in his sixties with acute or convalescent COVID-19.

The V gene is TRBV5-6, the J gene TRBJ2-1, with D tentatively TRBD1 (7 bases). Germline CDR1 is SGHDT and CDR2 is YYEEEE. V was pared by 0 bases and J by 12 bases, with 10 bases between. This CDR3 contains 12 residues. CDR3 sequence: CASSLGGDRQFF. The DNA of the CDR3 is TGTGCCAGCAGCTTGGGCGGGGACAGGCAGTTCTTC. The entire variable domain, with the rest obtained from reference TRBV5-6 and TRBJ2-1, is as follows: DAGVTQSPTHLIKTRGQQVTLRCSPKSGHDTVSWYQQALGQGPQFIFQYYEEEERQRGNFPDRFSGHQFPNYSSELNVNALLLGDSALYLCASSLGGDRQFFGPGTRLTVL.

This clone was counted only a few times. For the CDR3, the DNA is TGTGCCATCAGTAAGGACAGGGAAGCCTACGAGCAGTACTTC. This sequence encodes CAISKDREAYEQYF. The chain uses TRBV10-3 and TRBJ2-7, with TRBD1 matching 8 bases. With 5 bases clipped from V and 2 bases from J, the junction kept 5 bases outside the gene matches. In germline, CDR1 is ENHRY, CDR2 SYGVKD. This CDR3 has 14 residues.

This clone was counted only a few times. The rearrangement joins TRBV5-1 to TRBJ1-1, with 8 bases lining up with TRBD1. Unmatched junction bases numbered 6, after V lost 6 bases and J lost 2 bases. The CDR3 runs to 14 residues. Germline V gives CDR1 SGHRS, CDR2 YFSETQ. The CDR3 sequence is CASTPDRANTEAFF. For the CDR3, the DNA is TGCGCCAGCACCCCGGACAGGGCTAACACTGAAGCTTTCTTT.

This sequence joins TRBV5-4 and TRBJ2-5; 9 nucleotides align to TRBD1. The CDR3 contains 14 residues. V was clipped by 5 bases and J by 2 bases; unmatched bases: 4. Germline-derived CDR1 and CDR2 are SGHNT and YYREEE (reference sequence). The CDR3 spells CASSRDRGQETQYF. The CDR3 DNA is TGTGCCAGCAGTCGAGACAGGGGGCAAGAGACCCAGTACTTC.

The chain uses TRBV5-6 and TRBJ1-2; D is unresolved. This CDR3 has 15 amino acids. The germline gives CDR1 SGHDT, CDR2 YYEEEE. Trimming took off 0 bases at V and 0 bases at J, with 9 bases between the two ends. The CDR3 protein is CASSLEQMTNYGYTF. The CDR3 coding sequence is TGTGCCAGCAGCTTGGAACAGATGACTAACTATGGCTACACCTTC.

Concerning this clone: This sample includes further DNA sequences coding for the same CDR3. CDR3 nucleotides: TGTGCCAGCAGGGACAGGAGCAGGAACACTGAAGCTTTCTTT. It is translated as CASRDRSRNTEAFF. The chain carries TRBV6-5 and TRBJ1-1; 7 nucleotides agree with TRBD1. Germline V gene sequence: CDR1 MNHEY, CDR2 SVGAGI. This CDR3 contains 14 residues. J lost 1 base, V lost 6 bases, and 5 bases had no gene match.

Notes on this clone: The same CDR3 arises from other DNA sequences in this sample as well. This sequence joins TRBV9 and TRBJ2-1; D may be TRBD1 (6 bases). The ends were cut back, 0 bases at V and 4 bases at J, with 8 bases in the middle. The CDR3 is made up of 14 amino acids. CDR1 and CDR2 from the germline V gene are SGDLS and YYNGEE. The CDR3 sequence is CASSVGDTYNEQFF. CDR3 nucleotide sequence: TGTGCCAGCAGCGTAGGGGACACTTACAATGAGCAGTTCTTC.

Note on this clone: Germline is not matched at one junction end, which may reflect a read error. V is TRBV30 and J is TRBJ2-2; possibly TRBD1 for D (7 bases). This CDR3 comprises 18 residues. CDR1 and CDR2 (germline): GTSNPN, SVGIG (reference sequence). The CDR3 loop reads CAWSVGRLTGRNPGELFF. The DNA for the CDR3 is TGTGCCTGGAGTGTAGGCCGCCTGACAGGGAGGAACCCCGGGGAGCTGTTTTTT.

This clone was observed a handful of times. The chain combines TRBV19 with TRBJ2-7; tentative D call: TRBD2 (5 bases). The germline V gene has CDR1 LNHDA and CDR2 SQIVND (reference sequence). CDR3 size: 15 residues. Trimming pared 6 bases from V and 0 bases from J, leaving 15 bases between. The CDR3 region is CASRETSGSSYEQYF. The CDR3 DNA reads TGTGCCAGTAGGGAGACATCTGGGAGCTCCTACGAGCAGTACTTC.

This clone was picked up one time. The rearrangement joins TRBV10-1 to TRBJ2-1, with TRBD1 identical over 8 bases. After removal of 6 bases from V and 9 bases from J, the junction contained 19 bases not matched to a gene. Germline V gene lookup returns CDR1 WNHNN and CDR2 SYGVQD (reference sequence). CDR3 size: 17 residues. The CDR3 sequence: CASRDRQDREIYGEQFF. The CDR3 nucleotides read TGCGCCAGCAGAGACAGGCAGGACAGGGAAATCTACGGTGAGCAGTTCTTC.

J is TRBJ2-7 and V is TRBV11-1; D not certain. V dropped 0 bases and J dropped 3 bases, with 9 bases sitting between them. The CDR3 is 14 amino acids. The germline V gene has CDR1 SGHAT and CDR2 FQDESV (reference sequence). CDR3 in amino acids: CASSLAESGYEQYF. The CDR3 coding sequence is TGTGCCAGCAGCTTAGCGGAGAGTGGCTACGAGCAGTACTTC.

This chain links TRBV5-1 with TRBJ2-1; D might be TRBD1 (6 bases). This CDR3 is built from 15 residues. The germline V gene has CDR1 SGHRS and CDR2 YFSETQ. V was clipped by 7 bases and J by 0 bases, with 14 bases between them. The CDR3 reads CASAMAGDSYNEQFF. For the CDR3, the DNA is TGCGCCAGCGCTATGGCAGGGGACTCCTACAATGAGCAGTTCTTC.

The V call is TRBV24-1, the J call TRBJ1-2, with a possible D match to TRBD1 (6 bases). V was cut by 0 bases and J by 11 bases, with 6 bases left in between. Germline V gene data show CDR1 as KGHDR and CDR2 as SFDVKD. The CDR3 spans 11 residues. The CDR3 region is CATSDLGQYTF. The CDR3 DNA sequence: TGTGCCACCAGTGATTTGGGACAGTACACCTTC.

The chain uses TRBV5-1 and TRBJ2-1; D might be TRBD2 (5 bases). This CDR3 region has 16 residues. The ends were cut back, 4 bases at V and 0 bases at J, with 14 bases in the middle. The germline V gene encodes CDR1 SGHRS and CDR2 YFSETQ. The CDR3 bases are TGCGCCAGCAGCCCCCATCGGGGTTCCTCCTACAATGAGCAGTTCTTC. Amino acid sequence: CASSPHRGSSYNEQFF.

The rearrangement uses TRBV9 and TRBJ2-1; maybe TRBD2 (5 bases). The germline V gene encodes CDR1 SGDLS and CDR2 YYNGEE. CDR3 size: 15 residues. Trimming took 0 bases from V and 8 from J, leaving 15 bases between them. The DNA for the CDR3 is TGTGCCAGCAGCGTAGAGCCCGCGGGTGGCGATGAGCAGTTCTTC. Protein sequence: CASSVEPAGGDEQFF.

The rearrangement joins TRBV29-1 to TRBJ2-3, with 7 positions matching TRBD2. Germline-derived CDR1 and CDR2 are SQVTM and ANQGSEA. The trim removed 7 bases at V and 2 bases at J, leaving 9 bases unmatched. This CDR3 spans 14 amino acids. CDR3 in DNA: TGCAGCGCTGGGGCTAGCGGAGCCACAGATACGCAGTATTTT. It is translated as CSAGASGATDTQYF.

The V and J genes are TRBV5-1 and TRBJ2-7, with a possible D match to TRBD2 (5 bases). This CDR3 has 18 amino acids. The V gene lost 4 bases and the J gene lost 7 bases, with 30 bases spanning the gap. The germline V gene has CDR1 SGHRS and CDR2 YFSETQ. CDR3 loop: CASSPLGSQNFNRGEQYF. CDR3 nucleotide sequence: TGCGCCAGCAGCCCACTTGGTAGCCAGAATTTCAATCGAGGGGAGCAGTACTTC. Based on the CDR3 plus reference TRBV5-1 and TRBJ2-7, the full variable domain is KAGVTQTPRYLIKTRGQQVTLSCSPISGHRSVSWYQQTPGQGLQFLFEYFSETQRNKGNFPGRFSGRQFSNSRSEMNVSTLELGDSALYLCASSPLGSQNFNRGEQYFGPGTRLTVT.

The rearrangement links TRBV25-1 to TRBJ2-7, with a possible D match to TRBD1 (5 bases). Germline values: CDR1 MGHDK, CDR2 SYGVNS. The CDR3 is 14 amino acids. V was pared by 3 bases and J by 2 bases, with 11 bases between. CDR3 nucleotide sequence: TGTGCCAGCAGTGATCCTGTGACAGCCTACGAGCAGTACTTC. Protein sequence: CASSDPVTAYEQYF.

This sequence joins TRBV3-1 (or the pseudogene TRBV3-2) and TRBJ2-6, with TRBD1 matching over 7 bases. This CDR3 region has 15 residues. V was clipped by 4 bases and J by 4 bases; unmatched bases: 4. Per the germline V gene, CDR1 is LGHDT and CDR2 is YNNKEL (reference sequence). CDR3 protein: CASSPQGDGANVLTF. The CDR3 nucleotides are TGTGCCAGCAGCCCGCAGGGGGACGGGGCCAACGTCCTGACTTTC.

The rearrangement joins TRBV6-6 to TRBJ1-2; no clear D gene. This CDR3 comprises 15 residues. Between the trimmed V and J ends, which lost 2 bases and 0 bases, there was a span of 10 bases. The germline gives CDR1 MNHNY, CDR2 SVGAGI (reference sequence). The CDR3 is CASSYRSTANYGYTF. The CDR3 DNA reads TGTGCCAGCAGTTACAGAAGCACCGCTAACTATGGCTACACCTTC.

The chain links TRBV3-1 (or the pseudogene TRBV3-2) to TRBJ1-1; D call uncertain. The germline CDR1 and CDR2 sequences are LGHDT and YNNKEL (reference sequence). There are 15 residues in the CDR3. V dropped 2 bases and J dropped 5 bases, with 15 bases sitting between them. The DNA of the CDR3 is TGTGCCAGCAGCCAATATCTACCTGGGAGAACTGAAGCTTTCTTT. Its protein product is CASSQYLPGRTEAFF.

The rearrangement links TRBV6-5 to TRBJ1-2; no definite D call. Per germline, CDR1 MNHEY and CDR2 SVGAGI. CDR3 length: 13 residues. V lost 2 bases and J 2 bases, leaving 6 bases between the germline ends. The CDR3 loop is CASSYVQNYGYTF. The CDR3 coding sequence is TGTGCCAGCAGTTACGTCCAGAACTATGGCTACACCTTC.

This chain uses TRBV28 with TRBJ1-4; D not resolved. The CDR3 loop spans 14 amino acids. Germline CDR1 reads MDHEN; CDR2 reads SYDVKM. V was clipped by 4 bases and J by 0 bases, with 6 bases between them. The CDR3 sequence is CASSSLPTNEKLFF. CDR3 bases: TGTGCCAGCAGTTCACTACCAACTAATGAAAAACTGTTTTTT.

The chain joins TRBV19 to TRBJ2-7; TRBD2 is a possible D gene (6 bases). Per germline, CDR1 LNHDA and CDR2 SQIVND (reference sequence). The ends were cut back, 6 bases at V and 3 bases at J, with 15 bases in the middle. This CDR3 is 14 amino acids long. The CDR3: CASSGGAGSYEQYF. The CDR3 DNA is TGTGCCAGTAGCGGGGGAGCCGGAAGCTACGAGCAGTACTTC. Filled out from reference TRBV19 and TRBJ2-7, the complete variable domain reads DGGITQSPKYLFRKEGQNVTLSCEQNLNHDAMYWYRQDPGQGLRLIYYSQIVNDFQKGDIAEGYSVSREKKESFPLTVTSAQKNPTAFYLCASSGGAGSYEQYFGPGTRLTVT.

The CDR3 here is CASTWGGGSNQPQHF. The CDR3 bases are TGTGCCAGCACATGGGGGGGCGGTAGCAATCAGCCCCAGCATTTT. This rearrangement joins TRBV5-8 to TRBJ1-5, with TRBD1 as a possible D gene (6 bases). The V end lost 6 bases, the J end lost 0 bases, and 13 bases lay between the germline ends. Germline CDR1 SGHTS, CDR2 YDEGEE. The CDR3 consists of 15 residues.

This rearrangement joins TRBV5-6 to TRBJ2-7; 8 positions match TRBD1. The trim removed 3 bases at V and 3 bases at J, leaving 8 bases unmatched. In germline, CDR1 is SGHDT, CDR2 YYEEEE. This CDR3 has 15 amino acids. In nucleotides, the CDR3 is TGTGCCAGCAGCTGGGGAAGGACAGGGAACTACGAGCAGTACTTC. This encodes CASSWGRTGNYEQYF.

The CDR3 reads CASSYRDRSGYTF. DNA for the CDR3: TGTGCCAGCAGCTACCGGGACAGAAGTGGCTACACCTTC. V usage is TRBV5-4 and J usage is TRBJ1-2; 7 bases align to TRBD1. J gave up 7 bases and V 3 bases, and 6 bases lay outside the gene matches. CDR1 is SGHNT, CDR2 YYREEE, per germline (reference sequence). The CDR3 has 13 residues.

The rearrangement joins TRBV3-1 (or the pseudogene TRBV3-2) to TRBJ1-2; 7 nucleotides agree with TRBD1. This CDR3 spans 15 amino acids. J lost 4 bases, V lost 4 bases, and 9 bases had no gene match. Germline V CDR1 and CDR2: LGHDT, YNNKEL (reference sequence). DNA of the CDR3: TGTGCCAGCAGCCCTAGAGGACAGGACGGCTATGGCTACACCTTC. Protein: CASSPRGQDGYGYTF.

This clone appeared a few times. This sequence joins TRBV2 and TRBJ1-5; D is perhaps TRBD1 (5 bases). V was cut by 0 bases and J by 0 bases, with 18 bases left in between. Germline assignment: CDR1 SNHLY and CDR2 FYNNEI. The CDR3 runs 19 residues. The CDR3 protein is CASSEALFDSDNSNQPQHF. CDR3 DNA sequence: TGTGCCAGCAGTGAAGCCCTTTTTGACAGCGATAATAGCAATCAGCCCCAGCATTTT.

The chain joins TRBV6-5 to TRBJ2-5; 7 bases agree with TRBD1. Looked up from germline, CDR1 is MNHEY and CDR2 is SVGAGI. This CDR3 has 14 residues. The junction had 14 bases not matched to a gene; V was cut back by 9 bases and J by 7 bases. The CDR3 loop reads CASLLGGGRGTQYF. CDR3 DNA sequence: TGTGCCAGTCTCTTAGGGGGCGGCCGGGGGACCCAGTACTTC.

This clone was counted only a few times. V usage is TRBV7-9 and J usage is TRBJ1-2; weak D call: TRBD1 (6 bases). Trimming cost V 2 bases and J 4 bases, with 14 bases left between them. Germline loops: CDR1 SEHNR, CDR2 FQNEAQ (reference sequence). The CDR3 length is 15 residues. The CDR3 DNA sequence: TGTGCCAGCAGCTTATCCCCAGGGGATGGCTATGGCTACACCTTC. Its translation: CASSLSPGDGYGYTF. Using reference TRBV7-9 and TRBJ1-2 for the parts outside the CDR3, the full variable domain is DTGVSQNPRHKITKRGQNVTFRCDPISEHNRLYWYRQTLGQGPEFLTYFQNEAQLEKSRLLSDRFSAERPKGSFSTLEIQRTEQGDSAMYLCASSLSPGDGYGYTFGSGTRLTVV.

This chain links TRBV4-3 with TRBJ2-5; D is perhaps TRBD1 (6 bases). Germline CDR1 reads LGHNA; CDR2 reads YSLEER. Trimming removed 0 bases from V and 4 bases from J, with 12 bases in between. The CDR3 loop spans 15 amino acids. CDR3 in amino acids: CASSQDQGRGETQYF. CDR3 bases: TGCGCCAGCAGCCAAGATCAGGGCAGGGGAGAGACCCAGTACTTC.